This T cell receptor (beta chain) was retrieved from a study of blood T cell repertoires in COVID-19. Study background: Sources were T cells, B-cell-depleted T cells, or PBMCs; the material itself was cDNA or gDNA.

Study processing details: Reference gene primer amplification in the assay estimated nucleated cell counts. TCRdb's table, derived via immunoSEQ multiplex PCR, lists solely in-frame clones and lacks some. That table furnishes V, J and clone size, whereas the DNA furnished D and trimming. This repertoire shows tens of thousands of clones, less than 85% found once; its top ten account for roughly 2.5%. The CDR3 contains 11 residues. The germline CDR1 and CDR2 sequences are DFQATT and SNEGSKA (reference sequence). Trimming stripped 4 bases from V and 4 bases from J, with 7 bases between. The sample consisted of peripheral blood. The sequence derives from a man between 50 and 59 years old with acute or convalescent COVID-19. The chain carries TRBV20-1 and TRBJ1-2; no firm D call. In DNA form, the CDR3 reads TGCAGTGCTACCGGGATCTATGGCTACACCTTC. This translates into CSATGIYGYTF.